The clone carrying this T cell receptor beta chain was observed a handful of times. Its antigen is not identified. CDR3 regions of TCR beta were amplified from RNA transcripts. An initial RT-PCR round employing HTBI primers preceded a second-round multiplex PCR. TCRdb analysed the multiplex PCR reads with MiXCR anew, one entry per CDR3 protein. There are hundreds of thousands of distinct CDR3 sequences in the sample; roughly 21% occur only once, and 35% to 55% lies in the top ten. This record comes from a study of Graves' ophthalmopathy and Graves' hyperthyroidism. Study observations and caveats: Appearing in blood as well were most expanded thyroid clonotypes above 0.001 frequency.

The receptor's source is a woman in her fifties or sixties with Graves' ophthalmopathy. Sequencing was carried out using peripheral blood.

The CDR3 sequence is CASSRTRGYMNTEAFF. CDR3 coding DNA: TGTGCCAGCAGCCGGACGAGGGGGTACATGAACACTGAAGCTTTCTTT. V is TRBV4-2 and J is TRBJ1-1, with D perhaps matching TRBD1 (6 bases). Germline V gene sequence: CDR1 LGHNA, CDR2 YNFKEQ. The CDR3 totals 16 residues. V gave up 4 bases and J gave up 0 bases, with 15 bases separating them.